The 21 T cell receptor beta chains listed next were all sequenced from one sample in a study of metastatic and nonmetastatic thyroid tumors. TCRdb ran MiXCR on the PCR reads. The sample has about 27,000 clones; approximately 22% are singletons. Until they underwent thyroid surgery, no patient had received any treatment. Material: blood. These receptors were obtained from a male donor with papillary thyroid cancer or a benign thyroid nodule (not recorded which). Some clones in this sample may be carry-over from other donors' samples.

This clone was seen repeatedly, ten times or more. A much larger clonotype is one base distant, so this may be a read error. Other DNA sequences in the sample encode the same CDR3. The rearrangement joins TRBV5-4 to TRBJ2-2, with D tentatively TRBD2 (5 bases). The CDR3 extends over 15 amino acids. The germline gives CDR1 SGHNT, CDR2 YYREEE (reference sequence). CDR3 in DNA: TGTGCCAGCAGCTCCTCCCGAGGGTACTCCGGGGAGCTGTTCTTT. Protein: CASSSSRGYSGELFF.

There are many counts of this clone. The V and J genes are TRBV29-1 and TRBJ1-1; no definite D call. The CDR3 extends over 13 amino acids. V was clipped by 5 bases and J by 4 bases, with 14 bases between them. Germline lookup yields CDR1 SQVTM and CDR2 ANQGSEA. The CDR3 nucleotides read TGCAGCGTTTATATGGGAATCGGCACTGAAGCTTTCTTT. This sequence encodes CSVYMGIGTEAFF.

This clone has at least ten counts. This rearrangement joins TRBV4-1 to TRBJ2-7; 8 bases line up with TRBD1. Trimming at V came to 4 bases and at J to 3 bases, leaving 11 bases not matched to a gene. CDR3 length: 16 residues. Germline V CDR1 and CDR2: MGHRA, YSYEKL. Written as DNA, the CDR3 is TGCGCCAGCAGCCTCCTACGACAGGGGATGGGCTACGAGCAGTACTTC. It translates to CASSLLRQGMGYEQYF.

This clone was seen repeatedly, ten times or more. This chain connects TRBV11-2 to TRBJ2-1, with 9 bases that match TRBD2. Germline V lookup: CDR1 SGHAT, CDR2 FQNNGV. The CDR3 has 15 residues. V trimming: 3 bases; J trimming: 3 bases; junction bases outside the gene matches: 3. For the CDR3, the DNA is TGTGCCAGCAGCTTGGGAGCGGGGGGCTACAATGAGCAGTTCTTC. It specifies CASSLGAGGYNEQFF.

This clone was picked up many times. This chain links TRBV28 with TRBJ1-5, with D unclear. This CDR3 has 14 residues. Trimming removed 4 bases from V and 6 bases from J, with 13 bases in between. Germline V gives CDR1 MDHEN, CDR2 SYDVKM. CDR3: CASSSPGLGQPQHF. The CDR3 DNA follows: TGTGCCAGCAGTTCGCCCGGGTTAGGTCAGCCCCAGCATTTT.

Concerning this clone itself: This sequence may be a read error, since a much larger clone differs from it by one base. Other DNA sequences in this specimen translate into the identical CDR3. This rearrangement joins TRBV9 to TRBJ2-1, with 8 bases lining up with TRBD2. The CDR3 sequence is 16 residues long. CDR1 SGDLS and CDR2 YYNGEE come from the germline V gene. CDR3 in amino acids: CASSDSRAGGYNEQFF. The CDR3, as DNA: TGTGCCAGCAGCGATTCGCGGGCGGGGGGTTACAATGAGCAATTCTTC.

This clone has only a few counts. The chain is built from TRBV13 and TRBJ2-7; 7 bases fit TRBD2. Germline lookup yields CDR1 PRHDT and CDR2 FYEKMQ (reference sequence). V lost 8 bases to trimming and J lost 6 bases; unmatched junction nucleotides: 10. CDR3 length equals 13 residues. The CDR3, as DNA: TGTGCCAGCCGCGGGAGACGGGAGTGCGAGCAGTACTTC. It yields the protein CASRGRRECEQYF.

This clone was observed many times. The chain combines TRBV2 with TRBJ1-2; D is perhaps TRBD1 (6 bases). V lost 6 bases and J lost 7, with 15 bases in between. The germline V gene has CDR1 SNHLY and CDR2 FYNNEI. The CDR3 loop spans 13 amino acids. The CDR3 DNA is TGTGCCAGCAGGACAACAGGGCTAGGTGGCTACACCTTC. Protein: CASRTTGLGGYTF.

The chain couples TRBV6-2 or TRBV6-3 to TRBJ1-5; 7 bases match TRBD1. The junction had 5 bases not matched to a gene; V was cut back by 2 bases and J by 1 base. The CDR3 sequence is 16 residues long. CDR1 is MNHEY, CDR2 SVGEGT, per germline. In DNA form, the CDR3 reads TGTGCCAGCAGTTACGGAACGGGACAGAGCAATCAGCCCCAGCATTTT. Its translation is CASSYGTGQSNQPQHF.

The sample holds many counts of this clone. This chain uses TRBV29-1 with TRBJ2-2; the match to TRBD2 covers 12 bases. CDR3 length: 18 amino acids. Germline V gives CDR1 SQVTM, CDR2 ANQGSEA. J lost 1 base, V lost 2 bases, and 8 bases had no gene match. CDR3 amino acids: CSVEPITSGGLNTGELFF. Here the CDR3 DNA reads TGCAGCGTTGAACCCATTACTAGCGGGGGGTTGAACACCGGGGAGCTGTTTTTT.

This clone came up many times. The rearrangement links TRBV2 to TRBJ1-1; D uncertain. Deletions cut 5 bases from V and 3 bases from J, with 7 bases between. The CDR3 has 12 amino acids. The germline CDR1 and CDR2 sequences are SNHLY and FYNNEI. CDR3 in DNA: TGTGCCAGCAGTCCGAAGCACACTGAAGCTTTCTTT. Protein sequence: CASSPKHTEAFF. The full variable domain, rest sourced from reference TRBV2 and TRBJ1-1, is EPEVTQTPSHQVTQMGQEVILRCVPISNHLYFYWYRQILGQKVEFLVSFYNNEISEKSEIFDDQFSVERPDGSNFTLKIRSTKLEDSAMYFCASSPKHTEAFFGQGTRLTVV.

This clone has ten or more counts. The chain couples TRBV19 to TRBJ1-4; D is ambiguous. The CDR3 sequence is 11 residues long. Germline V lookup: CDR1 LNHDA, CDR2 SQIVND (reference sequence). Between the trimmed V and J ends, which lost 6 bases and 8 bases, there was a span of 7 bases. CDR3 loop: CASRPGEKLFF. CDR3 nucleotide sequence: TGTGCCAGTAGGCCGGGGGAAAAACTGTTTTTT.

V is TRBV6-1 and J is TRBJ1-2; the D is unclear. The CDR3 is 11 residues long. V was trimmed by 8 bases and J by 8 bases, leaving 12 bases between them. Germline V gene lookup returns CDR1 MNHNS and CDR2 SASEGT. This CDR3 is CASGEIWGYTF. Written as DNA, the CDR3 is TGTGCCAGCGGCGAGATCTGGGGCTACACCTTC.

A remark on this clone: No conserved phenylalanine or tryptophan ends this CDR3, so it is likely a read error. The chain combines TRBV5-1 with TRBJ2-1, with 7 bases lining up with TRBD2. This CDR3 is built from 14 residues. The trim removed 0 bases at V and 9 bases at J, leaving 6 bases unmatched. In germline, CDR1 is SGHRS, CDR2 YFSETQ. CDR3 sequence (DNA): TGCGCCAGCAGCTTGGAGACTAGCTGGGCTGAGCAGTTCTAC. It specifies CASSLETSWAEQFY.

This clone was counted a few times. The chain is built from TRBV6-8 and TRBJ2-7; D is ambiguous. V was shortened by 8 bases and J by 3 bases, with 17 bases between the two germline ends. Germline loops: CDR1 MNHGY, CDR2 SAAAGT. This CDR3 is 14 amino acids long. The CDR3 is CASGSPHGIYEQYF. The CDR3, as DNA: TGTGCCAGCGGCTCCCCACATGGGATCTACGAGCAGTACTTC.

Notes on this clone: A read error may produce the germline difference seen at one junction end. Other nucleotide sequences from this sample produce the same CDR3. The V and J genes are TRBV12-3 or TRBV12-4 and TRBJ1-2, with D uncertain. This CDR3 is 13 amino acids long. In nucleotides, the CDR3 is TGTGCCAGCAGTTTACCAGCACTCTATGGCTATACTTTC. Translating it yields CASSLPALYGYTF.

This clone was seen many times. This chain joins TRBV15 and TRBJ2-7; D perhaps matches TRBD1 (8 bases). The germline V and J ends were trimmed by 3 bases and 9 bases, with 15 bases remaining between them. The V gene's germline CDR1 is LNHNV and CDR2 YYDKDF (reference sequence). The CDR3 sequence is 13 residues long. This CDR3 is CATSRDREGGQYF. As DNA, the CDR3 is TGTGCCACCAGCAGGGACAGGGAGGGAGGGCAGTACTTC. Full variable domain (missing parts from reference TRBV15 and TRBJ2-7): DAMVIQNPRYQVTQFGKPVTLSCSQTLNHNVMYWYQQKSSQAPKLLFHYYDKDFNNEADTPDNFQSRRPNTSFCFLDIRSPGLGDTAMYLCATSRDREGGQYFGPGTRLTVT.

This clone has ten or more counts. The CDR3 loop reads CASAPGRQGARSPLHF. Written as DNA, the CDR3 is TGTGCCAGCGCCCCGGGCCGACAGGGGGCGAGATCACCCCTCCACTTT. V and J are TRBV3-1 and TRBJ1-6; 10 bases line up with TRBD1. V was clipped by 8 bases and J by 10 bases; unmatched bases: 14. This CDR3 contains 16 residues. The germline V gene encodes CDR1 LGHDT and CDR2 YNNKEL (reference sequence).

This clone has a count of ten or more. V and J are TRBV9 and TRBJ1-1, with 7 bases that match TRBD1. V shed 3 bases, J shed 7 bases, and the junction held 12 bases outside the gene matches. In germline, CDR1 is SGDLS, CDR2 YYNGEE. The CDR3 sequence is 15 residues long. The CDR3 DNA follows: TGTGCCAGCAGCGGAGGAGGGGGCGAGGTTGGTGAAGCTTTCTTT. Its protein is CASSGGGGEVGEAFF. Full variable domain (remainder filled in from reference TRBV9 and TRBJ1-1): DSGVTQTPKHLITATGQRVTLRCSPRSGDLSVYWYQQSLDQGLQFLIQYYNGEERAKGNILERFSAQQFPDLHSELNLSSLELGDSALYFCASSGGGGEVGEAFFGQGTRLTVV.

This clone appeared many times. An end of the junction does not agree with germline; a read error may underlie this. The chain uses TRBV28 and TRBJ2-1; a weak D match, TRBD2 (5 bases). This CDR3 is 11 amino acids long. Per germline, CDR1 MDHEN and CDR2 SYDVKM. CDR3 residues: CASSFEGWLIF. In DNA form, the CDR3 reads TGTGCCAGCAGTTTTGAGGGATGGCTAATCTTC.

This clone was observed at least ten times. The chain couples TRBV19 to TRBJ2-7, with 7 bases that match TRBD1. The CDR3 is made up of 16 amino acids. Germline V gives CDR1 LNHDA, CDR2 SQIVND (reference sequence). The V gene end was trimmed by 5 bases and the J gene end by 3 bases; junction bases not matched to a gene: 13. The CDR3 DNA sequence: TGTGCCAGTAGTGTCCCCGGGACAGAACCTCACTACGAGCAGTACTTC. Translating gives CASSVPGTEPHYEQYF.